The clone carrying this T cell receptor (beta chain) is labeled large. Found in a library prepared for alpha chains, this beta chain is an off-target read, and its abundance has little meaning. Individual TCR cDNA molecules each bore their own unique molecular identifier. A single record per CDR3 protein comes from TCRdb applying MiXCR to the 5' RACE reads. The sample yields over 2,500 distinct CDR3 sequences, less than 3.5% seen once. Time point given: sample taken at primary tumor resection. Unsorted whole RNA samples from tumor, nontumor lung or frozen PBMC were sequenced. Germline lookup yields CDR1 SGHAT and CDR2 FQNNGV. V lost 2 bases, J lost 4 bases, and 15 bases lay in between. This CDR3 region has 16 residues. This sample is part of a study of spatial heterogeneity in lung cancer.

The specimen comprised lung tissue, sampled at surgery. This chain connects TRBV11-2 to TRBJ2-1; D is undetermined. This sequence originates from a human donor with early-stage non-small cell lung cancer. CDR3 amino acids: CASSLIPDPNYNEQFF. CDR3 bases: TGTGCCAGCAGCTTAATCCCCGACCCGAATTACAATGAGCAGTTCTTC.